This T cell receptor (beta chain) was documented in a study of blood T cell repertoires in COVID-19. For the study at large: Acute and convalescent COVID-19 samples came from the United States, Italy and Spain. Sources were T cells, B-cell-depleted T cells, or PBMCs; the material itself was cDNA or gDNA.

Per the original data handling: Reference gene primers were amplified, and this amplification served to estimate nucleated cell counts. Measured with immunoSEQ multiplex PCR; TCRdb has only the in-frame clones, and not every one. The DNA gave D and trimming, while V, J and clone size come from that table. The sample yields 100,000 to 110,000 clones, around four fifths seen once. Germline assignment: CDR1 SNHLY and CDR2 FYNNEI. The CDR3 spans 14 residues. Trimming took 8 bases from V and 5 from J, leaving 15 bases between them. The sample consisted of peripheral blood. The rearrangement links TRBV2 to TRBJ1-4; possible D gene TRBD1, 6 bases. The receptor's source is a woman aged 70-85 years with acute or convalescent COVID-19. The CDR3 sequence: CASRKGVGNEKLFF. CDR3 nucleotides: TGTGCCAGCCGGAAGGGGGTAGGAAATGAAAAACTGTTTTTT.